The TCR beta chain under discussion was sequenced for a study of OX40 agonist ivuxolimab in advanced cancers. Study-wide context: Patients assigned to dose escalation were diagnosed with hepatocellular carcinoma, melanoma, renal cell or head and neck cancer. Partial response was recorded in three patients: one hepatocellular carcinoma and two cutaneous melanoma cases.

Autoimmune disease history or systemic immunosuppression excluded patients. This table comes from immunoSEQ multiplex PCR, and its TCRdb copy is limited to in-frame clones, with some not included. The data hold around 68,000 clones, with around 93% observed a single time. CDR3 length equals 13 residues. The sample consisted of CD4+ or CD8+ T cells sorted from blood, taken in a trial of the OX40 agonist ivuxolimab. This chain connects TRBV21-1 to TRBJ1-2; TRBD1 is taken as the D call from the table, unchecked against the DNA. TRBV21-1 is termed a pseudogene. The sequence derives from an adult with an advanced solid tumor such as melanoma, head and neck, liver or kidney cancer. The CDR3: CASSKWTGRGYTF. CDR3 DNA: TGTGCCAGCAGCAAGTGGACAGGTCGCGGCTACACCTTC.